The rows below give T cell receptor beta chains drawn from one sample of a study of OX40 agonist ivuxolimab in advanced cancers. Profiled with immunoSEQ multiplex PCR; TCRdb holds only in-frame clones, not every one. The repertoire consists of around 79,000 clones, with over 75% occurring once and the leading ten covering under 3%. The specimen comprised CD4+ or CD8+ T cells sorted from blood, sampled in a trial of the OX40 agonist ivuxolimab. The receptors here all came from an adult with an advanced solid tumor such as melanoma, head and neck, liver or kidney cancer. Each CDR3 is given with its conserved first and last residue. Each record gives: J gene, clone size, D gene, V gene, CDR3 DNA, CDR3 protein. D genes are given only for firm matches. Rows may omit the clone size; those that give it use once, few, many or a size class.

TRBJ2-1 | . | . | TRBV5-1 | TGCGCCAGCAGCTTCGGACAAAGAGGGAATGAGCAGTTCTTC | CASSFGQRGNEQFF
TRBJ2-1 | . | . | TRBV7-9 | TGTGCCAGCAGCCCGTACAATGAGCAGTTCTTC | CASSPYNEQFF
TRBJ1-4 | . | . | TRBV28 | TGTGCCAGCAGTTCCCCACAGAATGAAAAACTGTTTTTT | CASSSPQNEKLFF
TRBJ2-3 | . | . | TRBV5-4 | TGTGCCAGCAGCGGGAATAAAAACACAGATACGCAGTATTTT | CASSGNKNTDTQYF
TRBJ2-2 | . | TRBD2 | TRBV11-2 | TGTGCCAGCAGCTGGACTAGCGGGAGGGGTCCCGGGGAGCTGTTTTTT | CASSWTSGRGPGELFF
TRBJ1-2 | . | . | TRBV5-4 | TGTGCCAGCAGCTTAAGGGACAAGATCTATGGCTACACCTTC | CASSLRDKIYGYTF
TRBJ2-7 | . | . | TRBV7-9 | TGTGCCAGCAGCTTAGGTAGCGTCTCCTACGAGCAGTACTTC | CASSLGSVSYEQYF
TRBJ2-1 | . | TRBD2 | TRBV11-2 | TGTGCCAGCAGCTCACCGGGACTAGCGGGAGGGAGCTCCTACAATGAGCAGTTCTTC | CASSSPGLAGGSSYNEQFF
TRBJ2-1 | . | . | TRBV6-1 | TGTGCCAGCAGTGCAACCGGGACGAGCTCCTACAATGAGCAGTTCTTC | CASSATGTSSYNEQFF
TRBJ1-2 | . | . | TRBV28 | TGTGCCAGCAGTTTACAGTGGGGGGGCTACACCTTC | CASSLQWGGYTF
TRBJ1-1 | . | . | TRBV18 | TGTGCCAGCTCACCACTATCGGGGGACACTGAAGCTTTCTTT | CASSPLSGDTEAFF
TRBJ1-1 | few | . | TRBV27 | TGTGCCAGCAGTGATAGGATAAACACTGAAGCTTTCTTT | CASSDRINTEAFF
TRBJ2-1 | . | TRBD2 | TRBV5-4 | TGTGCCAGCAGCTTGGAGATTAGCGGGAGGGGGTCCTACAATGAGCAGTTCTTC | CASSLEISGRGSYNEQFF
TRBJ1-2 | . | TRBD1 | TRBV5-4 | TGTGCCAGCAGCTCGGTTTTACCGGGACAGGGAGAGGATGGCTACACCTTC | CASSSVLPGQGEDGYTF
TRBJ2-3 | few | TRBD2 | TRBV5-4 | TGTGCCAGCAGCCGGACTAGCTTGCCAGATACGCAGTATTTT | CASSRTSLPDTQYF
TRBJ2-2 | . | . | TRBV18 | TGTGCCAGCTCACCCCAGCGGGCAACGAACACCGGGGAGCTGTTTTTT | CASSPQRATNTGELFF
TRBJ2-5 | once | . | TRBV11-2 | TGTGCCAGCAGCTACGGGAGAGAGACCCAGTACTTC | CASSYGRETQYF
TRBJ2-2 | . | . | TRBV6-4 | TGTGCCAGCAGTGAACAAACCACCGGGGAGCTGTTTTTT | CASSEQTTGELFF
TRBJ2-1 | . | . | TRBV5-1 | TGCGCCAGCAGCCCCGGCGGGGTAGGGTCCTACAATGAGCAGTTCTTC | CASSPGGVGSYNEQFF
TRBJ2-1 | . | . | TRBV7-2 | TGTGCCAGCAGCCGCCTTAGGGGTGAGCAGTTCTTC | CASSRLRGEQFF
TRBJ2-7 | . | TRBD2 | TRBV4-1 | TGCGCCAGCAGCCAAGAGTGGGGGTTCGCTAGCGGAACCTACGAGCAGTACTTC | CASSQEWGFASGTYEQYF
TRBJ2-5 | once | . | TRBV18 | TGTGCCAGCTCACCAATGTGGGGGCAGGGAGAGACCCAGTACTTC | CASSPMWGQGETQYF
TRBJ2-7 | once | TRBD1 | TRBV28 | TGTGCCAGCAGTTCCTCCGGGACAGGGCACAACGAGCAGTACTTC | CASSSSGTGHNEQYF
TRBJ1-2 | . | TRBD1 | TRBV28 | TGTGCCAGCAGACACGGGACAGGGGGGAACTATGGCTACACCTTC | CASRHGTGGNYGYTF
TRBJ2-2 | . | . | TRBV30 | TGTGCCTGGAGTGTACTAGGGGAGCTGTTTTTT | CAWSVLGELFF
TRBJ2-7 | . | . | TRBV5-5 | TGTGCCAGCAGCTTGAGGGCAGGGGGGACTGGAGTCACCTACGAGCAGTACTTC | CASSLRAGGTGVTYEQYF
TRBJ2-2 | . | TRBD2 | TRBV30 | TGTGCCTGGACGCTCGGGACTAGCGGTGCCGGGGAGCTGTTTTTT | CAWTLGTSGAGELFF
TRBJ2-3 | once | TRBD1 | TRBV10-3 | TGTGCCGGCCGGGACAGGGGAACAGATACGCAGTATTTT | CAGRDRGTDTQYF
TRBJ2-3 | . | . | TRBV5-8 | TGTGCCAGCAGCACTTCCCATACGCAGTATTTT | CASSTSHTQYF
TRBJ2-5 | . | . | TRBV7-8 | TGTGCCAGCAGAGAAGGCATCGAGACCCAGTACTTC | CASREGIETQYF
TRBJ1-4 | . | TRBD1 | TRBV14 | TGTGCCAGCAGTCGACAGGGTTTGGGTGAAAAACTGTTTTTT | CASSRQGLGEKLFF
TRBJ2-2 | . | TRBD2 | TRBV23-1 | TGCGCCAGCAGTCAAACCCGTCTAGCGGCGAACACCGGGGAGCTGTTTTTT | CASSQTRLAANTGELFF
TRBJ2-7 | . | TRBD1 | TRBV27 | TGTGCCAGCAGCCCGGGACAGACACCGCACGAGCAGTACTTC | CASSPGQTPHEQYF
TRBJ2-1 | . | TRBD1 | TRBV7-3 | TGTGCCAGCAGCGCCCAGACAGGGGATGAGCAGTTCTTC | CASSAQTGDEQFF
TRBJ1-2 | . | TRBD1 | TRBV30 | TGTGCCTGGAGTGATCTAGGGGGCTTTGGCTACACCTTC | CAWSDLGGFGYTF
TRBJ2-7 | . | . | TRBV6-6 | TGTGCCAGCAGTCAATCCTTTCGGAGGGAGAGATACTTC | CASSQSFRRERYF
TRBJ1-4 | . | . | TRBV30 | TGTGCCTGGAGTGCCGGGGCTGTAAATGAAAAACTGTTTTTT | CAWSAGAVNEKLFF
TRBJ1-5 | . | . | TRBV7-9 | TGTGCCAGCAGCCGCCAAGTGAATCAGCCCCAGCATTTT | CASSRQVNQPQHF
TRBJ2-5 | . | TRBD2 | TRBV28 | TGTGCCACCCAGGGGCCGAGGGGACTAGCGGGAGAAGAGACCCAGTACTTC | CATQGPRGLAGEETQYF
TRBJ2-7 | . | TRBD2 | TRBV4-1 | TGCGCCAGCAGCCAGGCTAGCGGGAGGTACGAGCAGTACTTC | CASSQASGRYEQYF
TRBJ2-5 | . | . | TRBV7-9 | TGTGCCAGCAGCTTAGGACTAAAAGAGACCCAGTACTTC | CASSLGLKETQYF
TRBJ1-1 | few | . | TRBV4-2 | TGTGCCAGCAGCCAAGATGTTTTGAACACTGAAGCTTTCTTT | CASSQDVLNTEAFF
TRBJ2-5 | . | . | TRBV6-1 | TGTGCCAGCAGTGAACGGATCCCCTCGACGTCGGAGACCCAGTACTTC | CASSERIPSTSETQYF
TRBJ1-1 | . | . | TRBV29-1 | TGCAGCGTTGAAGATCTAACAGTTATGAACACTGAAGCTTTCTTT | CSVEDLTVMNTEAFF
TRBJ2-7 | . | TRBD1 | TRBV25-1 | TGTGCCAGCAGTGAATACCCGGACAGGGTGGGAGAGCAGTACTTC | CASSEYPDRVGEQYF
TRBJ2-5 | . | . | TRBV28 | TGTGCCGGGTCCGGCGGCTCGGCGGCCCAAGAGACCCAGTACTTC | CAGSGGSAAQETQYF
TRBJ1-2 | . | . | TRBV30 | TGTGCCTGGAGTGCACAAGGGGCGGATGGCTACACCTTC | CAWSAQGADGYTF
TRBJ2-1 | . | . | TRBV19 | TGTGCCAGTAGTATAGATTCGGTCAGGTGGGCACCTAATGAGCAGTTCTTC | CASSIDSVRWAPNEQFF
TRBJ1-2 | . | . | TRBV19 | TGTGCCAGTAGTATCCCCCAGGGAGCTGGCTACACCTTC | CASSIPQGAGYTF
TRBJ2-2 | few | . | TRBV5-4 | TGTGCCAGCAGCGTTGGCGCGGGTCTAGGGAGACGGGAGCTGTTTTTT | CASSVGAGLGRRELFF
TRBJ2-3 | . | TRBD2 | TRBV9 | TGTGCCAGCAGCGCACATAGCGGGAACACAGATACGCAGTATTTT | CASSAHSGNTDTQYF